Below, 25 T cell receptor beta chains from the same sample are listed, as sequenced in a study of blood T cells in healthy people across ages. Sample-barcoded 5' priming and a J-beta primer mix drove a second PCR of about 6 to 12 cycles. TCRdb ran MiXCR on the 5' RACE reads and lists one entry per CDR3 protein. The data hold some 550,000 distinct CDR3 sequences, with around half observed a single time. The sample was blood. The receptor source for this set is a man at least 80 years old in good health.

The chain recombines TRBV28 with TRBJ1-1, with D maybe TRBD1 (6 bases). The CDR3 runs to 12 residues. Per the germline V gene, CDR1 is MDHEN and CDR2 is SYDVKM. V dropped 1 base and J dropped 11 bases, with 11 bases sitting between them. CDR3 residues: CASSLFPGAAFF. The CDR3 DNA reads TGTGCCAGCAGTTTATTCCCAGGGGCGGCTTTCTTT.

This clonotype was found many times. The gene calls are TRBV6-6 and TRBJ1-5; 7 positions agree with TRBD1. Germline CDR1 and CDR2: MNHNY and SVGAGI (reference sequence). Losses at the gene ends were 6 bases for V and 3 bases for J; bases not matched to a gene: 11. The CDR3 has 16 amino acids. The CDR3 DNA reads TGTGCCAGCAGGGAGAGGCACAGGGGTGACAATCAGCCCCAGCATTTT. This gives the protein CASRERHRGDNQPQHF.

V and J are TRBV11-3 and TRBJ2-5; possible D gene TRBD1, 5 bases. Germline CDR1 reads SGHNT; CDR2 reads YENEEA. Trimming shortened V by 1 base and J by 4 bases, and 13 bases separated the two germline ends. This CDR3 is 15 amino acids long. Here the CDR3 reads CASSLGATGGETQYF. The DNA of the CDR3 is TGTGCCAGCAGCTTAGGTGCCACAGGCGGAGAGACCCAGTACTTC. Variable domain in full (rest from reference TRBV11-3 and TRBJ2-5): EAGVVQSPRYKIIEKKQPVAFWCNPISGHNTLYWYLQNLGQGPELLIRYENEEAVDDSQLPKDRFSAERLKGVDSTLKIQPAELGDSAVYLCASSLGATGGETQYFGPGTRLLVL.

The DNA of the CDR3 is TGTGCCAGCAGCCAAGAGTCGAGCGGGTCCTACGAGCAGTACTTC. Protein product: CASSQESSGSYEQYF. The chain joins TRBV3-1 to TRBJ2-7; a possible D gene is TRBD2 (6 bases). This CDR3 is 15 amino acids long. Germline CDR1 LGHDT, CDR2 YNNKEL (reference sequence). Trimming cost V 0 bases and J 1 base, with 10 bases left between them.

The gene calls are TRBV20-1 and TRBJ1-1, with D tentatively TRBD1 (5 bases). The CDR3 is made up of 14 amino acids. The V end lost 5 bases, the J end lost 5 bases, and 18 bases lay between the germline ends. Germline lookup yields CDR1 DFQATT and CDR2 SNEGSKA (reference sequence). CDR3: CSASGGRGGTEAFF. CDR3 sequence (DNA): TGCAGTGCTTCCGGCGGTAGGGGAGGGACTGAAGCTTTCTTT.

The chain employs TRBV6-6 and TRBJ1-4; D unclear. The ends were cut back, 6 bases at V and 4 bases at J, with 9 bases in the middle. The CDR3 spans 13 residues. Germline V gene lookup returns CDR1 MNHNY and CDR2 SVGAGI (reference sequence). The chain's CDR3 is CASRDGLNEKLFF. The CDR3 nucleotides are TGTGCCAGCAGGGACGGCCTTAATGAAAAACTGTTTTTT.

This clonotype was counted a few times. The chain combines TRBV27 with TRBJ2-5, with 7 bases lining up with TRBD1. CDR3 length equals 12 residues. The J segment lost 2 bases and the V segment lost 10 bases, leaving 4 bases of the junction unmatched. Germline CDR1 MNHEY, CDR2 SMNVEV (reference sequence). The CDR3, as DNA: TGTGCCATGACGGGACAGCAAGAGACCCAGTACTTC. Its translation: CAMTGQQETQYF.

This clonotype was counted a few times. The rearrangement links TRBV5-1 to TRBJ2-7; D gene ambiguous. V shed 4 bases and J shed 7 bases, with 18 bases lying between them. Germline V CDR1 and CDR2: SGHRS, YFSETQ. The CDR3 is 14 residues long. The CDR3 region is CASSPRTEYNEQYF. CDR3 DNA sequence: TGCGCCAGCAGCCCGCGGACGGAATACAATGAGCAGTACTTC.

The rearrangement uses TRBV12-3 or TRBV12-4 and TRBJ2-1, with a tentative D call TRBD1 (5 bases). V dropped 3 bases and J dropped 6 bases, with 12 bases sitting between them. The CDR3 extends over 14 amino acids. CDR3 DNA: TGTGCCAGCAGTTTGGACATAATTTCCAATGAGCAGTTCTTC. This translates into CASSLDIISNEQFF.

This clonotype was picked up many times. This rearrangement joins TRBV6-5 to TRBJ2-7; 9 positions match TRBD1. V was pared by 5 bases and J by 3 bases, with 11 bases of the junction left unmatched. Germline CDR1 and CDR2: MNHEY and SVGAGI. The CDR3 spans 16 residues. The CDR3 DNA is TGTGCCAGCAGTCCCGTTGGGGGACAGGGTGTCTACGAGCAGTACTTC. Residues: CASSPVGGQGVYEQYF.

This clonotype was recorded a few times. This chain joins TRBV10-3 and TRBJ2-3; D might be TRBD2 (5 bases). The CDR3 is 14 residues long. Germline CDR1 and CDR2: ENHRY and SYGVKD. The ends were cut back, 5 bases at V and 4 bases at J, with 13 bases in the middle. CDR3 coding DNA: TGTGCCATCAGTCGAACGGGAAATTCAGATACGCAGTATTTT. Protein product: CAISRTGNSDTQYF.

This clonotype turned up a few times. V usage is TRBV7-9 and J usage is TRBJ1-1, with D unresolved. Germline values: CDR1 SEHNR, CDR2 FQNEAQ (reference sequence). Trimming left V 5 bases short and J 11 bases short, with 24 bases between. The CDR3 is made up of 15 amino acids. CDR3 sequence: CASSPDPEREGMAFF. DNA of the CDR3: TGTGCCAGCAGCCCTGACCCAGAGAGGGAGGGTATGGCTTTCTTT.

The gene calls are TRBV10-3 and TRBJ2-7; D remains unclear. This CDR3 is 13 amino acids long. In germline, CDR1 is ENHRY, CDR2 SYGVKD. Trimming pared 6 bases from V and 0 bases from J, leaving 9 bases between. CDR3 nucleotides: TGTGCCATCAGGGACGGATACTCCTACGAGCAGTACTTC. Protein sequence: CAIRDGYSYEQYF.

As regards this clonotype: A much larger clonotype is one base distant, so this may be a read error. V and J are TRBV7-2 and TRBJ2-1, with no clear D. The V end was cut by 5 bases, the J end by 9 bases, with 11 bases between. The V gene's germline CDR1 is SGHTA and CDR2 FQGNSA. The CDR3 is 12 amino acids. CDR3 nucleotide sequence: TGTGCCAGCAGCCCCCTTGGCAGTGAGCAGTTCTTC. This encodes CASSPLGSEQFF.

V is TRBV12-3 or TRBV12-4 and J is TRBJ1-1, with unresolved D. The CDR3 has 12 residues. Deletions cut 1 base from V and 7 bases from J, with 7 bases between. CDR3 nucleotide sequence: TGTGCCAGCAGTTTAGTCCCCTATGAAGCTTTCTTT. Amino acids: CASSLVPYEAFF.

V gene TRBV9 combines with J gene TRBJ1-4, with TRBD1 matching 8 bases. CDR3 length: 15 residues. Germline V gene data show CDR1 as SGDLS and CDR2 as YYNGEE. V lost 3 bases to trimming and J lost 4 bases; unmatched junction nucleotides: 5. The CDR3 loop reads CASSERTGINEKLFF. The CDR3 DNA reads TGTGCCAGCAGCGAGCGGACAGGGATTAATGAAAAACTGTTTTTT. Complete variable domain (other parts from reference TRBV9 and TRBJ1-4): DSGVTQTPKHLITATGQRVTLRCSPRSGDLSVYWYQQSLDQGLQFLIQYYNGEERAKGNILERFSAQQFPDLHSELNLSSLELGDSALYFCASSERTGINEKLFFGSGTQLSVL.

This clonotype was picked up many times. V gene TRBV25-1 combines with J gene TRBJ2-7, with D possibly matching TRBD2 (6 bases). This CDR3 is built from 15 residues. CDR1 is MGHDK and CDR2 is SYGVNS in the germline V gene. V lost 3 bases and J 0 bases, leaving 12 bases between the germline ends. The CDR3 spells CASSDLKLASYEQYF. CDR3 sequence (DNA): TGTGCCAGCAGTGATCTCAAACTAGCCTCCTACGAGCAGTACTTC.

This clonotype was observed a single time. The chain couples TRBV6-1 to TRBJ1-2; possible D gene TRBD1, 5 bases. CDR3 length: 15 residues. Trimming pared 7 bases from V and 0 bases from J, leaving 15 bases between. CDR1 and CDR2 from the germline V gene are MNHNS and SASEGT. This CDR3 reads CASNDGHKANYGYTF. In DNA, the CDR3 is TGTGCCAGCAACGATGGACATAAAGCTAACTATGGCTACACCTTC.

The V gene is TRBV5-1, the J gene TRBJ2-4; D uncertain. Per germline, CDR1 SGHRS and CDR2 YFSETQ. The CDR3 is 13 amino acids. With 3 bases removed from V and 6 bases from J, the gap between germline ends came to 10 bases. This CDR3 is CASSSTNGNIQYF. CDR3 DNA: TGCGCCAGCAGCTCTACCAATGGAAACATTCAGTACTTC.

The chain has TRBV27 and TRBJ2-1, with 9 bases fitting TRBD1. CDR3 length equals 17 residues. From germline, CDR1 is MNHEY and CDR2 SMNVEV (reference sequence). V shed 0 bases and J 3 bases; nucleotides not matched to a gene: 6. The CDR3 is CASSLSPDRGFYNEQFF. CDR3 in DNA: TGTGCCAGCAGTTTATCTCCGGACAGGGGATTCTACAATGAGCAGTTCTTC.

Worth noting for this clonotype: A read error is possible here, since a much larger clone lies one base away. The rearrangement links TRBV6-5 to TRBJ2-7, with 7 bases matching TRBD1. V lost 1 base and J lost 2; bases outside the gene matches: 2. Germline lookup yields CDR1 MNHEY and CDR2 SVGAGI. The CDR3 extends over 14 amino acids. The CDR3: CASSYWQGAYEQYF. The DNA for the CDR3 is TGTGCCAGCAGTTACTGGCAGGGGGCCTACGAGCAGTACTTC.

The chain carries TRBV4-3 and TRBJ1-3, with 9 bases aligning to TRBD1. The CDR3 loop spans 19 amino acids. Trimming took 3 bases from V and 6 from J; bases not matched to a gene: 18. Germline values: CDR1 LGHNA, CDR2 YSLEER. The CDR3 DNA reads TGCGCCAGCAGCCAGGGAGTTGCGGGACCCGGGACAGGGACAAACACCATATATTTT. Amino acid sequence: CASSQGVAGPGTGTNTIYF.

The chain recombines TRBV9 with TRBJ2-5, with 11 bases fitting TRBD2. The ends lost 0 bases at V and 5 bases at J; junction bases unmatched: 3. This CDR3 contains 15 residues. Looked up from germline, CDR1 is SGDLS and CDR2 is YYNGEE. CDR3 coding DNA: TGTGCCAGCAGCGTAGTAGCGGGAGGGGTCGAGACCCAGTACTTC. This translates into CASSVVAGGVETQYF.

The rearrangement links TRBV20-1 to TRBJ2-4; 11 bases are shared with TRBD2. With 3 bases clipped from V and 13 bases from J, the junction kept 17 bases outside the gene matches. CDR1 DFQATT and CDR2 SNEGSKA come from the germline V gene (reference sequence). There are 16 residues in the CDR3. For the CDR3, the DNA is TGCAGTGCTAGGGGGGGTAGCGGGAGGGATTGGGTCGGGCAGTACTTC. Residues: CSARGGSGRDWVGQYF.

The chain couples TRBV30 to TRBJ2-7, with D tentatively TRBD1 or TRBD2 (5 bases each). Germline values: CDR1 GTSNPN, CDR2 SVGIG (reference sequence). Trimming took 5 bases from V and 3 from J, leaving 20 bases between them. This CDR3 comprises 15 residues. The CDR3, as DNA: TGTGCCTGGGGTGGGCCGGGACGGACGATCTACGAGCAGTACTTC. Translation: CAWGGPGRTIYEQYF. Together with reference TRBV30 and TRBJ2-7, the CDR3 gives the full variable domain: SQTIHQWPATLVQPVGSPLSLECTVEGTSNPNLYWYRQAAGRGLQLLFYSVGIGQISSEVPQNLSASRPQDRQFILSSKKLLLSDSGFYLCAWGGPGRTIYEQYFGPGTRLTVT.